This T cell receptor (beta chain) originates from a study of human T cells and chemical hapten exposure. CDR3 length: 16 residues. CDR1 and CDR2 (germline): MNHNY, SVGAGI (reference sequence). Trimming pared 1 base from V and 1 base from J, leaving 13 bases between. Total RNA was extracted from unfractionated whole blood. Individual cDNA molecules each carried unique molecular identifiers attached by the library. In the study's own analysis: The median was about 100,000 TCRs per sample, ranging roughly 20,000 to 750,000. TCRdb re-analysed the reads in MiXCR, keeping a single row per CDR3 protein. The V and J calls come from TCRdb's annotation, not from the publication. In the table there are more than 100,000 distinct CDR3 sequences, 8.5% to 9% of which are singletons.

The receptor was derived from a human donor in good health. Some clones in this sample may be carry-over from other donors' samples. V usage is TRBV6-6 and J usage is TRBJ2-5, with D unclear. What was sequenced was whole blood. In nucleotides, the CDR3 is TGTGCCAGCAGTTACTTCCCATCAGGCGTCCAAGAGACCCAGTACTTC. This codes for CASSYFPSGVQETQYF.